This T cell receptor beta chain derives from a study of vaccination effects on CD4 cells after COVID-19. Overall study context: The post-vaccine samples were taken, at the median, 72 days after the second dose.

Data came from immunoSEQ multiplex PCR; TCRdb stores just in-frame clones and leaves some out. The sample has roughly 23,000 clones, around 70% seen once; the top ten hold roughly 10%. The CDR3 runs 16 residues. The junction had 12 bases not matched to a gene; V was cut back by 5 bases and J by 6 bases. The V gene's germline CDR1 is SGHVS and CDR2 FQNEAQ. Antigen-specific CD4+ T cells were expanded (with viral peptide pools) by the ViraFEST assay ahead of sequencing. Cells that had been cultured for approximately ten days were the source of isolated CD4+ T cells. Vaccine administered to participants consisted of two doses of either BNT162b2 or mRNA-1273. Cultivation was performed at roughly 2.2 million PBMC per well with approximately 10 IU/ml IL-2 and about 10 ug/ml peptides added. Details on this clone: Its antigen is not known.

The J gene is TRBJ2-1, the V gene TRBV7-8; 8 positions agree with TRBD1. The sample was CD4+ T cells from PBMCs cultured with HCoV-NL63 spike peptides, taken after COVID-19 vaccination. This TCR derives from a human donor who received a COVID-19 vaccine. This CDR3 reads CASSPDRVRGLNEQFF. DNA of the CDR3: TGTGCCAGCAGCCCGGACAGGGTTCGAGGTCTCAATGAGCAGTTCTTC.